This T cell receptor (beta chain) was sequenced in a study of cytomegalovirus exposure and HLA in healthy donors. Study-wide results and limits: Earlier analysis looked at TCR beta V segments, and most were productive about 90% or about 30% of the time. Rarity marked most TCR sequences, yet some public TCRs occurred in many donors.

The V end lost 5 bases, the J end lost 5 bases, and 13 bases lay between the germline ends. Looked up from germline, CDR1 is SEHNR and CDR2 is FQNEAQ (reference sequence). This CDR3 contains 14 residues. With respect to this clone: Its antigen is still unknown.

The PCR made use of 60 Vbeta and 13 Jbeta primers. Sequencing used immunoSEQ multiplex PCR; TCRdb keeps in-frame clones, though not all of them. The profile covers roughly 260,000 clones, with about 83% appearing a single time and 2% to 2.5% taken by the ten largest. The rearrangement uses TRBV7-9 and TRBJ1-5, with a possible D match to TRBD1 (6 bases). This clonotype originated in a woman aged 40 to 49 in good health and CMV-seropositive. Sequencing used PBMCs. The CDR3 DNA reads TGTGCCAGCAGCCTCGAAGGGGGAGATCAGCCCCAGCATTTT. This codes for CASSLEGGDQPQHF.